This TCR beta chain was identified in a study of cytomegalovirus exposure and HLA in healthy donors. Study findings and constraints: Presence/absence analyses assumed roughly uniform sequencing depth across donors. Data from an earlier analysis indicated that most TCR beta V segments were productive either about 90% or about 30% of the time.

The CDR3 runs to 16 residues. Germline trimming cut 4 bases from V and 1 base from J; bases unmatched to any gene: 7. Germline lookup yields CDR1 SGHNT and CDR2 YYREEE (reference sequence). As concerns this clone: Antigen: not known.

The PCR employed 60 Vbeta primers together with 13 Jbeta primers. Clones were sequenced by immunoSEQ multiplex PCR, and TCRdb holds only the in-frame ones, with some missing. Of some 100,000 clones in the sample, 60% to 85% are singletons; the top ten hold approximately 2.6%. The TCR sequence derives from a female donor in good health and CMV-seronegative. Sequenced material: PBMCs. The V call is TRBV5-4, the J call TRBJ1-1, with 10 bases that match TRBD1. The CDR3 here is CASSPWTGGRNTEAFF. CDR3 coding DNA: TGTGCCAGCAGCCCGTGGACAGGGGGAAGGAACACTGAAGCTTTCTTT.